This T cell receptor beta chain derives from a study of T-cell reconstitution after alpha-beta-depleted transplantation in children. Unique molecular identifiers were used to barcode this TCRbeta library. TCRdb itself ran the PCR reads through MiXCR, one entry per CDR3 protein. The sample gives a few hundred thousand distinct CDR3 sequences, roughly 11% of which show up once; around 20% is in the top ten. Study outcomes and limitations: By one year post-transplant, T-cell counts and diversity largely arose from T cells that were newly produced.

CDR3 size: 15 residues. The germline V gene has CDR1 MNHEY and CDR2 SVGAGI. V was clipped by 6 bases and J by 1 base, with 16 bases between them. This clonotype came up many times. The antigen is not known. This chain links TRBV6-5 with TRBJ2-7; the D gene is possibly TRBD1 (6 bases). Sample: peripheral blood, taken 180 days after TCRalphabeta/CD19-depleted stem cell transplant. This TCR came from a male patient aged 2-15 years who had a stem cell transplant for chronic granulomatous disease, so the T cells may come from the graft donor. The CDR3 DNA reads as TGTGCCAGCAGACCGGACAGCGGTCCTTCCTACGAGCAGTACTTC. Amino acids: CASRPDSGPSYEQYF.